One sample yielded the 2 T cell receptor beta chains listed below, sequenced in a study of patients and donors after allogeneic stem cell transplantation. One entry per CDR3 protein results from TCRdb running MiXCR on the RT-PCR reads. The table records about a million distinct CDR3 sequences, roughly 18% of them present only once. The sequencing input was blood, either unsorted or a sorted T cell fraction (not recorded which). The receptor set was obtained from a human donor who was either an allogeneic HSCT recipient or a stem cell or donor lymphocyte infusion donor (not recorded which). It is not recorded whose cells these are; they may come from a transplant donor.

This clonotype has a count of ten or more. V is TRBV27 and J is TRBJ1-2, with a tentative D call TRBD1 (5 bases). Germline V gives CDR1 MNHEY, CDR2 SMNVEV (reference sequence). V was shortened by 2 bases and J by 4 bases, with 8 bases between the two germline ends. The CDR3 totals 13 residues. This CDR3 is CASSLAGTYGYTF. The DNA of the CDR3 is TGTGCCAGCAGTTTAGCCGGGACCTATGGCTACACCTTC.

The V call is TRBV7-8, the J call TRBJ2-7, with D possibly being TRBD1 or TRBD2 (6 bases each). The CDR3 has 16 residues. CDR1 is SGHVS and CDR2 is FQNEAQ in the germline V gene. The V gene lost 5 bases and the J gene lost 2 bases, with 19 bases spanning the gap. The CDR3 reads CASSTYGGGTTYEQYF. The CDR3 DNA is TGTGCCAGCAGCACGTACGGGGGCGGGACCACCTACGAGCAGTACTTC. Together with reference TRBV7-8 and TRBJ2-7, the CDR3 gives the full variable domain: GAGVSQSPRYKVAKRGQDVALRCDPISGHVSLFWYQQALGQGPEFLTYFQNEAQLDKSGLPSDRFFAERPEGSVSTLKIQRTQQEDSAVYLCASSTYGGGTTYEQYFGPGTRLTVT.